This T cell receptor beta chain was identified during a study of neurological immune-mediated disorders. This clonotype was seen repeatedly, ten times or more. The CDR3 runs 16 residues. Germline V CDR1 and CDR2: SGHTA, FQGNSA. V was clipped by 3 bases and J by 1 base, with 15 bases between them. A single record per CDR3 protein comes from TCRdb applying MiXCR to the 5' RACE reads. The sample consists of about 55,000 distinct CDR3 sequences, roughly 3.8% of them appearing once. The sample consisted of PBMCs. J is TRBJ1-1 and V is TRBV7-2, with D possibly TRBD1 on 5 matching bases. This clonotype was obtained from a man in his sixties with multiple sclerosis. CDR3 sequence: CASSFGSTVSNTEAFF. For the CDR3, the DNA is TGTGCCAGCAGCTTTGGTTCGACAGTGTCGAACACTGAAGCTTTCTTT.